This section outlines one TCR beta chain sequence together with its context. What it binds is unknown. Clones were read by immunoSEQ multiplex PCR, and TCRdb kept only the in-frame ones, dropping some. The profile covers some 80,000 clones, with about 88% appearing a single time and 0.6% to 0.85% taken by the ten largest. CDR1 MDHEN and CDR2 SYDVKM come from the germline V gene. The V gene lost 8 bases and the J gene lost 8 bases, with 21 bases spanning the gap. The CDR3 runs 14 residues. These data come from a study of OX40 agonist ivuxolimab in advanced cancers. The wider study: Patients treated during dose escalation were battling hepatocellular carcinoma, melanoma, renal cell or head and neck cancer.

Points from the study as a whole: It was also the case that some nonresponders had low normalized T-cell clonal expansion.

Sequencing used CD4+ or CD8+ T cells sorted from blood, obtained in a trial of the OX40 agonist ivuxolimab. The sequence was collected from an adult with an advanced solid tumor such as melanoma, head and neck, liver or kidney cancer. The chain carries TRBV28 and TRBJ1-2; D possibly corresponds to TRBD1 (5 bases). The CDR3 loop is CASLGGLKIEGYTF. The CDR3 region has the DNA TGTGCCAGCCTTGGGGGACTTAAGATCGAAGGCTACACCTTC.